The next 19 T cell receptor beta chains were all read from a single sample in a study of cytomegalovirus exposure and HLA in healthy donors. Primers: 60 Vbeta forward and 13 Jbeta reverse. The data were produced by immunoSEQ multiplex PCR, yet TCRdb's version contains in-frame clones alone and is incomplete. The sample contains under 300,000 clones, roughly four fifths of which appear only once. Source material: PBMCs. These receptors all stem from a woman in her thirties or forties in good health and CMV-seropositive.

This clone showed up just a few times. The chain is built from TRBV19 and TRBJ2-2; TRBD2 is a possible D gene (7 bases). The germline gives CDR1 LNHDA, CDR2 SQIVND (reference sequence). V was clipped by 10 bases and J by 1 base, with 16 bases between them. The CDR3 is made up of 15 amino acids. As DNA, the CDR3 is TGTGCCACCACACGGGGGGCGAGGAACACCGGGGAGCTGTTTTTT. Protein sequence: CATTRGARNTGELFF.

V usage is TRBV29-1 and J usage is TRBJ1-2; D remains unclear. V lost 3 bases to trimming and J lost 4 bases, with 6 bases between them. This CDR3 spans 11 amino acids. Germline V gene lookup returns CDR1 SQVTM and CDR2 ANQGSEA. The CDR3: CSVDKLYGYTF. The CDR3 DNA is TGCAGCGTTGACAAACTCTATGGCTACACCTTC.

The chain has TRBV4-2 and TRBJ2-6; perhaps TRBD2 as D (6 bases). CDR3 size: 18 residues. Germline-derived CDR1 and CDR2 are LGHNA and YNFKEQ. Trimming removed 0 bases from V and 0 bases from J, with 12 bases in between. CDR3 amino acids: CASSQEEGLSSGANVLTF. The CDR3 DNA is TGTGCCAGCAGCCAAGAGGAGGGGCTAAGCTCTGGGGCCAACGTCCTGACTTTC.

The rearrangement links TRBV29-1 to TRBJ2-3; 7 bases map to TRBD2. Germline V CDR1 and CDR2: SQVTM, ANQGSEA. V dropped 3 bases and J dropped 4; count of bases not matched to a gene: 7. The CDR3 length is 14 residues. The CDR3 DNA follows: TGCAGCGTTGAGGCGGGGGATGGCGCAGATACGCAGTATTTT. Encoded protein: CSVEAGDGADTQYF.

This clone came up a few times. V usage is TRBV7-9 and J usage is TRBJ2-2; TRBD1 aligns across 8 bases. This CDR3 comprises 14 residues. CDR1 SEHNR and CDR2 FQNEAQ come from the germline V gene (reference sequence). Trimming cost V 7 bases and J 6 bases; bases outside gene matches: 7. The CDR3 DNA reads TGTGCCAGCATGGAGACAGGGGATCCCGGGGAGCTGTTTTTT. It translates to CASMETGDPGELFF.

CDR3 protein: CASSGGQGFTEAFF. The DNA of the CDR3 is TGTGCCAGCAGTGGGGGACAGGGGTTCACTGAAGCTTTCTTT. This sequence joins TRBV6-5 and TRBJ1-1; 10 bases line up with TRBD1. CDR3 length: 14 residues. CDR1 and CDR2 (germline): MNHEY, SVGAGI. Trimming removed 5 bases from V and 4 bases from J; junction bases left unmatched: 4.

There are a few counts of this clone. The CDR3 DNA reads TGTGCCAGCAGCTCCGCCTCGACAGGGTATGCTGGCACTGAAGCTTTCTTT. Translated, it gives CASSSASTGYAGTEAFF. This chain connects TRBV28 to TRBJ1-1; 7 nucleotides agree with TRBD1. Looked up from germline, CDR1 is MDHEN and CDR2 is SYDVKM. J gave up 4 bases and V 6 bases, and 17 bases lay outside the gene matches. The CDR3 totals 17 residues.

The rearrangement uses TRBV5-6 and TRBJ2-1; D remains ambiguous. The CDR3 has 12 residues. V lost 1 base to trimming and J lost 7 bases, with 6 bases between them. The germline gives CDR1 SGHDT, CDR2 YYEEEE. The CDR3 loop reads CASSLIPNEQFF. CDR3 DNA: TGTGCCAGCAGCTTGATCCCGAATGAGCAGTTCTTC. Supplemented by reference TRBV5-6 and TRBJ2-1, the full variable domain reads DAGVTQSPTHLIKTRGQQVTLRCSPKSGHDTVSWYQQALGQGPQFIFQYYEEEERQRGNFPDRFSGHQFPNYSSELNVNALLLGDSALYLCASSLIPNEQFFGPGTRLTVL.

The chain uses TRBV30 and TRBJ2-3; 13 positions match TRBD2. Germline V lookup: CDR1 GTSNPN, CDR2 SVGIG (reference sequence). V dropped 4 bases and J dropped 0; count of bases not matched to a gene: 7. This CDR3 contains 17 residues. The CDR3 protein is CAWTLGLAGASTDTQYF. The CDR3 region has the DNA TGTGCCTGGACCCTAGGACTAGCGGGAGCTAGCACAGATACGCAGTATTTT.

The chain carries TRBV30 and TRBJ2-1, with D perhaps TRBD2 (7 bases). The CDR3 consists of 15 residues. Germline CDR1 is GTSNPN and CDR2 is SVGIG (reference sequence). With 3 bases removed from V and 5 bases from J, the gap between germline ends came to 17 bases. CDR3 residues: CAWRGGRVGNNEQFF. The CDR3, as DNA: TGTGCCTGGAGAGGGGGGAGGGTCGGGAACAATGAGCAGTTCTTC.

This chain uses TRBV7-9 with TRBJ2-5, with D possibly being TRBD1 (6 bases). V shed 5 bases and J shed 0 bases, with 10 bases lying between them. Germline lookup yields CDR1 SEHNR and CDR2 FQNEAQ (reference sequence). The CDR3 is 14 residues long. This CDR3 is CASSITGYQETQYF. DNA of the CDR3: TGTGCCAGCAGCATAACAGGGTACCAAGAGACCCAGTACTTC.

CDR3 DNA sequence: TGTGCCAGCAGTTACATTGGGACTAGCGGGTTCTACGAGCAGTACTTC. This translates into CASSYIGTSGFYEQYF. The rearrangement joins TRBV6-6 to TRBJ2-7, with TRBD2 matching over 12 bases. This CDR3 contains 16 residues. Germline CDR1 is MNHNY and CDR2 is SVGAGI (reference sequence). V lost 2 bases, J lost 3 bases, and 5 bases stayed unmatched.

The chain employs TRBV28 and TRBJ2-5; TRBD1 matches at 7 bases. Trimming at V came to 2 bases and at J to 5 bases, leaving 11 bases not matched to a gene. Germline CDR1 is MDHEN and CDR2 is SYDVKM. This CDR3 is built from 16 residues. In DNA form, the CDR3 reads TGTGCCAGCAGTTTACGCGACAGGGATCCCATCGAGACCCAGTACTTC. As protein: CASSLRDRDPIETQYF.

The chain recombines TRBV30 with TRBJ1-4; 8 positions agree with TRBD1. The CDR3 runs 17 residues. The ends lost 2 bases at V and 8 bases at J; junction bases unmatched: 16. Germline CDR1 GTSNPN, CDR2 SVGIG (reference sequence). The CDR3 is CAWSLTNSQGAREKLFF. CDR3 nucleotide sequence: TGTGCCTGGAGTTTAACCAACTCTCAGGGGGCACGCGAAAAACTGTTTTTT.

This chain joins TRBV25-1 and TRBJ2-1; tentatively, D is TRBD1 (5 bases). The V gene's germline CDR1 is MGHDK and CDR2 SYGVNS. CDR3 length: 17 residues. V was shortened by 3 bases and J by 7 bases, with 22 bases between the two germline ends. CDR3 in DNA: TGTGCCAGCAGTGATTCCTCGCTATCGACAGCCACAAATGAGCAGTTCTTC. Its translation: CASSDSSLSTATNEQFF.

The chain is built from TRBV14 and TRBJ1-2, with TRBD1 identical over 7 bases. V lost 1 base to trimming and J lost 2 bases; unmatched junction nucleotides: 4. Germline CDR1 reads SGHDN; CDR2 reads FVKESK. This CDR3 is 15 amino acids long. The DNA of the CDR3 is TGTGCCAGCAGCCAAGTTGACAGGGTCAACTATGGCTACACCTTC. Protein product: CASSQVDRVNYGYTF. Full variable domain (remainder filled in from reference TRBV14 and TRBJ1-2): EAGVTQFPSHSVIEKGQTVTLRCDPISGHDNLYWYRRVMGKEIKFLLHFVKESKQDESGMPNNRFLAERTGGTYSTLKVQPAELEDSGVYFCASSQVDRVNYGYTFGSGTRLTVV.

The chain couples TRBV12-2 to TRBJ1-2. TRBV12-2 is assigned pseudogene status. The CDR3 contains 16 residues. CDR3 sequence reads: CASRLVHGGLHYGYTF. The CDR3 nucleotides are TGTGCAAGTCGCTTAGTGCATGGGGGGTTGCACTATGGCTACACCTTC.

CDR3 DNA sequence: TGTGCCAGCTCACCAGACAGGGAGCTCTATGGCTACACCTTC. Translation gives CASSPDRELYGYTF. This chain uses TRBV18 with TRBJ1-2, with 7 bases matching TRBD1. This CDR3 is 14 amino acids long. The trim removed 2 bases at V and 4 bases at J, leaving 4 bases unmatched. Germline V gene data show CDR1 as KGHSH and CDR2 as LQKENI.

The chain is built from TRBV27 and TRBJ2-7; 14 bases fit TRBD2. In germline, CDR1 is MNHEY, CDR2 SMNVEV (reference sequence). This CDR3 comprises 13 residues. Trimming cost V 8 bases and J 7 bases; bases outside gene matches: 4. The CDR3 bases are TGTGCCAGCGGGACTAGCGGGAGTGGAGAGCAGTACTTC. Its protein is CASGTSGSGEQYF.